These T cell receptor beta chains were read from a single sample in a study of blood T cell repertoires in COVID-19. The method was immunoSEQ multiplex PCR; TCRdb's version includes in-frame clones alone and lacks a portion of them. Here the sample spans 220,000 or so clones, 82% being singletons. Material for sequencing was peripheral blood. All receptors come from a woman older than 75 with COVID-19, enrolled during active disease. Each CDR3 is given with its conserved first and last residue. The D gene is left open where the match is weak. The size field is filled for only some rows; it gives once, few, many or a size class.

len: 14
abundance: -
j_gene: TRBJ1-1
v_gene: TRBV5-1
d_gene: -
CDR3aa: CASSLGSPGGLAFF
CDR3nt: TGCGCCAGCAGCTTGGGATCCCCAGGCGGGCTGGCTTTCTTT

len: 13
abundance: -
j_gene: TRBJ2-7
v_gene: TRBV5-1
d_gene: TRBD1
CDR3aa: CASSLARGHEQYF
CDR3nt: TGCGCCAGCAGCTTGGCCAGGGGGCACGAGCAGTACTTC

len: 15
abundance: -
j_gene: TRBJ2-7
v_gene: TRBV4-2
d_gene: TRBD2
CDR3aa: CASSLGLAGTYEQYF
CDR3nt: TGTGCCAGCAGCCTTGGACTAGCGGGGACCTACGAGCAGTACTTC

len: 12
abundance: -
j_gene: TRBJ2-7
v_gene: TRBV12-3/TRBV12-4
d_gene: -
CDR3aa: CASSRDYYEQYF
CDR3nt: TGTGCCAGCAGCCGCGACTACTACGAGCAGTACTTC

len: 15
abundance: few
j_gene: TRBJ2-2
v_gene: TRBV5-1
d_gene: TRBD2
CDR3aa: CASSLAPGLVGELFF
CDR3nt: TGCGCCAGCAGCTTGGCTCCTGGACTAGTAGGGGAGCTGTTTTTT

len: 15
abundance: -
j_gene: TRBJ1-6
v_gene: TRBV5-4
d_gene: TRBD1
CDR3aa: CASSPGAGGNSPLHF
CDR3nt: TGTGCCAGCAGCCCCGGGGCAGGGGGTAATTCACCCCTCCACTTT

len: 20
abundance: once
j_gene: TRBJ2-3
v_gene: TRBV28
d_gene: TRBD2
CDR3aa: CASSFPIRLAGGSATDTQYF
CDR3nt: TGTGCCAGCAGTTTTCCGATACGGCTAGCGGGAGGTTCCGCCACAGATACGCAGTATTTT

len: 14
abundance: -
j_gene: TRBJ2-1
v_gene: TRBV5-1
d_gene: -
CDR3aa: CASSLGSSYNEQFF
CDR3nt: TGCGCCAGCAGCTTAGGGAGCTCCTACAATGAGCAGTTCTTC

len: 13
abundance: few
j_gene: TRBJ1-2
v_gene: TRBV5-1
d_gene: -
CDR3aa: CASSLDGQMSYTF
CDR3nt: TGCGCCAGCAGCTTGGATGGGCAGATGAGCTACACCTTC

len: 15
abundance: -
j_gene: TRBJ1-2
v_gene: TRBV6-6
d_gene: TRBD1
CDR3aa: CASSATPTGVYGYTF
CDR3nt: TGTGCCAGCAGCGCTACCCCGACAGGGGTTTATGGCTACACCTTC

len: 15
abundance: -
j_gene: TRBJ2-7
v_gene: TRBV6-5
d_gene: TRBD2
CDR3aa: CASRSGLAETYEQYF
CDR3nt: TGTGCCAGCAGGTCGGGACTAGCGGAGACATACGAGCAGTACTTC

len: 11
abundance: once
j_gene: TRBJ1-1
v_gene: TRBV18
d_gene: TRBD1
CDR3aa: CASSTGVEAFF
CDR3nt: TGTGCCAGCTCTACAGGGGTTGAAGCTTTCTTT

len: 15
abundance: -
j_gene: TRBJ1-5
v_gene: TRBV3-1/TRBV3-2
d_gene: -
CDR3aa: CASSPGSVGNQPQHF
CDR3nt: TGTGCCAGCAGTCCGGGGTCTGTGGGCAATCAGCCCCAGCATTTT

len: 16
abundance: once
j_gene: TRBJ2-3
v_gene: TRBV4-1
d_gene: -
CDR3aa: CASSQAAGISTDTQYF
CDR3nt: TGCGCCAGCAGCCAGGCGGCGGGGATTAGCACAGATACGCAGTATTTT

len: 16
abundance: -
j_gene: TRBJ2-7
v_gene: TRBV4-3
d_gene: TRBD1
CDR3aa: CASSQETGQASYEQYF
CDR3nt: TGCGCCAGCAGCCAAGAAACGGGACAGGCTTCATACGAGCAGTACTTC

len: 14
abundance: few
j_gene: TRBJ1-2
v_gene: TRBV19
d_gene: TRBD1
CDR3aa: CATHSRTGGYGYTF
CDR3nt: TGTGCCACCCACTCTCGGACAGGGGGGTATGGCTACACCTTC

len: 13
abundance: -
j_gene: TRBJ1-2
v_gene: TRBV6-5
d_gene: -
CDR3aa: CASSYGSTYGYTF
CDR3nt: TGTGCCAGCAGTTACGGGAGTACGTATGGCTACACCTTC

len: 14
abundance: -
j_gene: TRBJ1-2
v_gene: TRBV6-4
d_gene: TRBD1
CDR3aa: CASRGQGFWYGYTF
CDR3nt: TGTGCCAGCAGAGGACAGGGATTTTGGTATGGCTACACCTTC

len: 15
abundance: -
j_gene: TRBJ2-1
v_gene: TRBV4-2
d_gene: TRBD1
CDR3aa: CASSQEPLQGTGQFF
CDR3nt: TGTGCCAGCAGCCAAGAGCCCCTACAGGGGACGGGGCAGTTCTTC

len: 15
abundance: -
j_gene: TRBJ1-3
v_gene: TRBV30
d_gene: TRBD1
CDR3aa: CAWSTGSTSGNTIYF
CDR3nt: TGTGCCTGGTCGACAGGGTCAACCTCTGGAAACACCATATATTTT

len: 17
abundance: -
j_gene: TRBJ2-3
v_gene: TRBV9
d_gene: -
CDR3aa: CASSFSNRDSLGSTQYF
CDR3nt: TGTGCCAGCAGCTTCTCAAACCGGGACTCCCTGGGGAGTACGCAGTATTTT

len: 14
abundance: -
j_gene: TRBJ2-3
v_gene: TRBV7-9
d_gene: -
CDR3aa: CASSPTGGRGTQYF
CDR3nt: TGTGCCAGCAGCCCGACAGGAGGAAGGGGGACGCAGTATTTT

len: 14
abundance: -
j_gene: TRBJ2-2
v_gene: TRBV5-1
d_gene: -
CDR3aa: CASRRTVNTGELFF
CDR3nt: TGCGCCAGCAGACGGACAGTAAACACCGGGGAGCTGTTTTTT

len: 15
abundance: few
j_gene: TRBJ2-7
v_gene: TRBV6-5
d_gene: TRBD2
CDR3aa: CASSYSQRGDYEQYF
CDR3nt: TGTGCCAGCAGTTACTCCCAGCGGGGGGACTACGAGCAGTACTTC

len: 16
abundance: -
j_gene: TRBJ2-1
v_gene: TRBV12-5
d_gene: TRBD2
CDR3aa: CASGLSTSGLYNEQFF
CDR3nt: TGTGCTAGTGGTTTGTCGACTAGCGGGCTCTACAATGAGCAGTTCTTC

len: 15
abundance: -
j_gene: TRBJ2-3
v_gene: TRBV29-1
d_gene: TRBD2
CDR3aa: CSVTGLAGATDTQYF
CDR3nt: TGCAGCGTTACAGGACTAGCGGGGGCCACAGATACGCAGTATTTT

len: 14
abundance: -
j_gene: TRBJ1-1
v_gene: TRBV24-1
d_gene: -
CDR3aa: CATSDLLAATEAFF
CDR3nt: TGTGCCACCAGTGATTTGTTGGCGGCCACTGAAGCTTTCTTT

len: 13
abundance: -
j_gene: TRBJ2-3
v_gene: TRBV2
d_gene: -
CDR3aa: CASTQRITDTQYF
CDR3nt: TGTGCCAGCACTCAGAGGATTACAGATACGCAGTATTTT

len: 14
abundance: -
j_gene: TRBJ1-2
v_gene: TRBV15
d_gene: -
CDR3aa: CATSSPPPPYGYTF
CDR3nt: TGTGCCACCAGCAGCCCCCCTCCCCCCTATGGCTACACCTTC

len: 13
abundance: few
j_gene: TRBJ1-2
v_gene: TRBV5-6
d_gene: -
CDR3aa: CASSRDRQYGYTF
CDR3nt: TGTGCCAGCAGCCGCGACAGACAATATGGCTACACCTTC

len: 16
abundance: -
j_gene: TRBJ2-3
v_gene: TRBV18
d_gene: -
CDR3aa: CASSLIAPRGTDTQYF
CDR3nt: TGTGCCAGCTCACTTATAGCCCCTAGAGGCACAGATACGCAGTATTTT

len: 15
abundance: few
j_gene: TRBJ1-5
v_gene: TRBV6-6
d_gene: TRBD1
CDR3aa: CASTSTGALNQPQHF
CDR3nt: TGTGCCAGCACCTCGACAGGGGCGCTCAATCAGCCCCAGCATTTT

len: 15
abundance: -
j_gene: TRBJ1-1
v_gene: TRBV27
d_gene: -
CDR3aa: CASSSWDKANTEAFF
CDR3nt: TGTGCCAGCAGTTCCTGGGACAAGGCGAACACTGAAGCTTTCTTT

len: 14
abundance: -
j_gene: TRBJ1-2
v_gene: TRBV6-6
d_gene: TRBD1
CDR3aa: CASGGGGVYGGYTF
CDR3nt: TGTGCCAGCGGCGGAGGGGGCGTCTACGGTGGCTACACCTTC

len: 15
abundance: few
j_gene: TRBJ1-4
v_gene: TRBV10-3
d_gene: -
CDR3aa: CAIRNSGLPNEKLFF
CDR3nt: TGTGCCATCAGAAATTCAGGGCTCCCTAATGAAAAACTGTTTTTT

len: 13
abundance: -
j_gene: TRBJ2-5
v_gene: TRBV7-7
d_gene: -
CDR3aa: CASSFRVAETQYF
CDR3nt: TGTGCTAGCAGCTTTCGGGTGGCAGAGACCCAGTACTTC

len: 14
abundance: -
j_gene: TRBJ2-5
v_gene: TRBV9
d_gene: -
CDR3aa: CASSPFEVQETQYF
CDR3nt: TGTGCCAGCAGCCCCTTTGAGGTCCAAGAGACCCAGTACTTC

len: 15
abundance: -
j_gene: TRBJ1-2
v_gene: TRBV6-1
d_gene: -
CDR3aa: CASSEGSFRSYGYTF
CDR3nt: TGTGCCAGCAGTGAAGGGTCATTTAGGAGCTATGGCTACACCTTC

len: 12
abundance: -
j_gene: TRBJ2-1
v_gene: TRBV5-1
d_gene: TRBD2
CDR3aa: CASSLVLAEQFF
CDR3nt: TGCGCCAGCAGCTTGGTACTAGCGGAGCAGTTCTTC

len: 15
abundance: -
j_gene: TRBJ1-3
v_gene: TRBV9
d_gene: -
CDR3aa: CASSKQVISGNTIYF
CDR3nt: TGTGCCAGCAGCAAACAGGTTATCTCTGGAAACACCATATATTTT

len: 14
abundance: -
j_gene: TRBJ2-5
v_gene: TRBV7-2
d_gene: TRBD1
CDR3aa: CASSANRGLETQYF
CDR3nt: TGTGCCAGCAGCGCTAACAGGGGGCTAGAGACCCAGTACTTC

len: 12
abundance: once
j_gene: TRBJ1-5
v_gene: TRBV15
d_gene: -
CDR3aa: CATAGANQPQHF
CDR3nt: TGTGCCACCGCTGGGGCCAATCAGCCCCAGCATTTT

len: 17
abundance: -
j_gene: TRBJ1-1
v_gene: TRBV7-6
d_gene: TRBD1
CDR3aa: CASSPKGQLGMNTEAFF
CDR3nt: TGTGCCAGCAGCCCGAAGGGACAGTTGGGCATGAACACTGAAGCTTTCTTT

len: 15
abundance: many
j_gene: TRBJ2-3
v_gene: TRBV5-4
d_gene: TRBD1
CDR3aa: CASSRTGGGADTQYF
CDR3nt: TGTGCCAGCAGCAGGACAGGGGGCGGCGCAGATACGCAGTATTTT

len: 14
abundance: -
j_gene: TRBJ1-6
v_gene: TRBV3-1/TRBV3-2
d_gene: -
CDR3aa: CASSLTPIDSPLHF
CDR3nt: TGTGCCAGCAGCCTCACACCAATTGATTCACCCCTCCACTTT

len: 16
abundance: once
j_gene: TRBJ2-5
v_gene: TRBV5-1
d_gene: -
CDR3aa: CASSLAKDLARETQYF
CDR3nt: TGCGCCAGCAGCTTGGCCAAGGATCTGGCGAGGGAGACCCAGTACTTC

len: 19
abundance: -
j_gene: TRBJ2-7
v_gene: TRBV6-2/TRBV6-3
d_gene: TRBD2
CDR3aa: CASSYGTKLLAGGPYEQYF
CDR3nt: TGTGCCAGCAGTTACGGGACAAAATTACTAGCGGGAGGGCCCTACGAGCAGTACTTC

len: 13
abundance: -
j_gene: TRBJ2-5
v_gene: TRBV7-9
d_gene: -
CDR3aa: CASSLASLETQYF
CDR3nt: TGTGCCAGCAGCTTAGCGTCTCTAGAGACCCAGTACTTC

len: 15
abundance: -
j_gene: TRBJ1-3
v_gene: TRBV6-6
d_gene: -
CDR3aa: CASSPFISSGNTIYF
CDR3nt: TGTGCCAGCAGTCCCTTCATCAGCTCTGGAAACACCATATATTTT

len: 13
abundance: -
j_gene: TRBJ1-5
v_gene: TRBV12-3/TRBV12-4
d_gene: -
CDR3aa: CAVTKQGSQPQHF
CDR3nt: TGTGCCGTTACGAAGCAGGGTTCTCAGCCCCAGCATTTT

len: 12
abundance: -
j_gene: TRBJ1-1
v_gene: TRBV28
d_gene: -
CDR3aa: CASSSAGRNAFF
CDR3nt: TGTGCCAGCAGCTCCGCGGGAAGGAATGCTTTCTTT

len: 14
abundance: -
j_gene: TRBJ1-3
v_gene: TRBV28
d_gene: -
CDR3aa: CASRVDNSGNTIYF
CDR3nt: TGTGCCAGCAGAGTGGACAACTCTGGAAACACCATATATTTT

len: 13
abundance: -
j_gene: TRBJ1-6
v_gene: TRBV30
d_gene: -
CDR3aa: CAWMAANNSPLHF
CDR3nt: TGTGCCTGGATGGCAGCGAATAATTCACCCCTCCACTTT

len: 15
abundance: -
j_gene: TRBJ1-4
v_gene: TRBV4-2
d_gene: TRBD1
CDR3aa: CASSQKTGGGEKLFF
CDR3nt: TGTGCCAGCAGCCAGAAGACAGGGGGCGGTGAAAAACTGTTTTTT